The present T cell receptor beta chain was sequenced within a study of shared T cell receptors in the human thymus. The CDR3 totals 18 residues. Trimming shortened V by 6 bases and J by 1 base, and 21 bases separated the two germline ends. Germline-derived CDR1 and CDR2 are ENHRY and SYGVKD. Clones were read by immunoSEQ multiplex PCR, and TCRdb kept only the in-frame ones, dropping some. This table holds hundreds of thousands of clones, around 78% found once. These data are also associated with another study on human thymus T cells. Turning to that study: Among the donors, all were healthy Finnish infants having corrective surgery for congenital heart defects. Surgeons resected thymus tissue during corrective heart surgery. Thymic and blood repertoires appeared to show biased V and J gene usage. In unrelated individuals, thymic repertoires overlapped highly, according to related research.

The receptor was derived from a boy less than two years old with a congenital heart defect. The sequenced material came from thymocytes. The chain carries TRBV10-3 and TRBJ1-4; TRBD1 is a possible D gene (6 bases). The CDR3 here is CAISKRGGRVRTNEKLFF. In nucleotides, the CDR3 is TGTGCCATCAGCAAGAGGGGGGGCAGGGTCCGAACTAATGAAAAACTGTTTTTT.